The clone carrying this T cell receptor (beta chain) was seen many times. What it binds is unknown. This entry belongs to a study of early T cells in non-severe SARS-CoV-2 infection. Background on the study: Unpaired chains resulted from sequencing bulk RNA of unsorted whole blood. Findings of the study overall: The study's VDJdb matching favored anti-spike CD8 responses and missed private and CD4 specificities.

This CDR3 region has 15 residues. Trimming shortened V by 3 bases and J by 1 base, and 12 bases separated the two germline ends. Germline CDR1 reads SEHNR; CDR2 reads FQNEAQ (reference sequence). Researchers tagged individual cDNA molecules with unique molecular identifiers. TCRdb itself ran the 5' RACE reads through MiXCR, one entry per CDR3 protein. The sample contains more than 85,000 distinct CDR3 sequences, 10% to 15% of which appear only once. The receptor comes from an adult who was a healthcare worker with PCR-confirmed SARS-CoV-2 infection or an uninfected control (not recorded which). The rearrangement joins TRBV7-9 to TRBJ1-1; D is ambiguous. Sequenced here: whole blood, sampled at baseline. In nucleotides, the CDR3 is TGTGCCAGCAGCTTGAGTGGGCTGGGGAACACTGAAGCTTTCTTT. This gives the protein CASSLSGLGNTEAFF. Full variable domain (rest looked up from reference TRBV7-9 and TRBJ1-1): DTGVSQNPRHKITKRGQNVTFRCDPISEHNRLYWYRQTLGQGPEFLTYFQNEAQLEKSRLLSDRFSAERPKGSFSTLEIQRTEQGDSAMYLCASSLSGLGNTEAFFGQGTRLTVV.